This TCR beta chain was profiled in a study of response to subunit inactivated influenza vaccine. General study results and limits: Only a handful of new T cells, the authors suggested, are recruited with each seasonal influenza vaccination.

A few counts support this clonotype. Its antigen is not identified. One entry per CDR3 protein, called by TCRdb with MiXCR from the RT-PCR reads. The data hold hundreds of thousands of distinct CDR3 sequences, with under 15% observed a single time. This CDR3 region has 13 residues. V lost 6 bases and J 7 bases, leaving 15 bases between the germline ends. Germline V gene sequence: CDR1 MNHNS, CDR2 SASEGT. This chain connects TRBV6-1 to TRBJ1-2, with D possibly TRBD1 on 6 matching bases. The TCR comes from a man aged 45-65 years who received an inactivated influenza vaccine. The input for sequencing was PBMCs from blood, taken about 6 weeks after vaccination. For the CDR3, the DNA is TGTGCCAGCAGCGAGAGGGGGATAGGTGGCTACACCTTC. This gives the protein CASSERGIGGYTF.